Each of the 10 T cell receptor beta chains below was sequenced from the same sample in a study of human CD8 memory T cell subsets. UMI-labeled 5' RACE was used to make TCR beta libraries. TCRdb reprocessed the 5' RACE reads, with one entry per CDR3 protein and no DNA. This sample's table reports about 11,000 distinct CDR3 sequences. Specimen: CD8+ T cells from PBMCs. Source of these receptors: a human donor in good health.

The CDR3 loop reads CASSQTGGYQPQHF. J is TRBJ1-5 and V is TRBV19; the D call from TCRdb, TRBD1, cannot be confirmed without DNA. This CDR3 is 14 amino acids long. In germline, CDR1 is LNHDA, CDR2 SQIVND (reference sequence).

Its frequency marks this clonotype as medium-sized. The chain uses TRBV7-9 and TRBJ2-5; the TCRdb D gene call, TRBD1, has no DNA to confirm it. This CDR3 is 16 amino acids long. Germline V gene sequence: CDR1 SEHNR, CDR2 FQNEAQ (reference sequence). The CDR3 here is CASSLVYARGEETQYF.

The CDR3 here is CASSYVFGYSRGTSNTGELFF. This chain links TRBV6-2 or TRBV6-3 with TRBJ2-2; TCRdb proposes TRBD1, but this gene call is untestable without DNA. Germline V CDR1 and CDR2: MNHEY, SVGEGT. The length of the CDR3 is 21 residues.

This chain connects TRBV2 to TRBJ2-7. The CDR3 contains 15 residues. Per the germline V gene, CDR1 is SNHLY and CDR2 is FYNNEI. The chain's CDR3 is CASRDTRGAPYEQYF.

This clonotype is deemed medium-sized by its frequency. The V gene is TRBV5-5, the J gene TRBJ2-5; the D call from TCRdb, TRBD2, cannot be confirmed without DNA. Germline V gene lookup returns CDR1 SGHKS and CDR2 YYEKEE (reference sequence). The CDR3 covers 15 residues. CDR3 amino acids: CASSLGQGGRETQYF.

This clonotype counts as medium-sized by frequency. This rearrangement joins TRBV29-1 to TRBJ1-2; TCRdb lists TRBD1, though no DNA is available to test this call. The CDR3 is made up of 11 amino acids. Germline CDR1 reads SQVTM; CDR2 reads ANQGSEA. The CDR3 spells CSAAQAYGYTF.

This chain links TRBV11-3 with TRBJ2-1; TCRdb's assignment of TRBD2 cannot be checked, as there is no DNA. Germline CDR1 is SGHNT and CDR2 is YENEEA. This CDR3 comprises 18 residues. The CDR3: CASSSPSPLAGARDEQFF.

This CDR3 is CSVDLGLGGSGYTF. The chain uses TRBV29-1 and TRBJ1-2. Germline V gene lookup returns CDR1 SQVTM and CDR2 ANQGSEA. The length of the CDR3 is 14 residues.

CDR3 sequence: CASSLPRTGETQETQYF. The rearrangement links TRBV7-8 to TRBJ2-5; TCRdb lists TRBD1, though no DNA is available to test this call. Germline values: CDR1 SGHVS, CDR2 FQNEAQ. The CDR3 covers 17 residues.

The chain joins TRBV9 to TRBJ1-1; TCRdb gives TRBD1 as the D gene, but with no DNA this cannot be confirmed. Germline-derived CDR1 and CDR2 are SGDLS and YYNGEE. The CDR3 totals 14 residues. The CDR3 sequence is CASSPTGGLTEAFF.